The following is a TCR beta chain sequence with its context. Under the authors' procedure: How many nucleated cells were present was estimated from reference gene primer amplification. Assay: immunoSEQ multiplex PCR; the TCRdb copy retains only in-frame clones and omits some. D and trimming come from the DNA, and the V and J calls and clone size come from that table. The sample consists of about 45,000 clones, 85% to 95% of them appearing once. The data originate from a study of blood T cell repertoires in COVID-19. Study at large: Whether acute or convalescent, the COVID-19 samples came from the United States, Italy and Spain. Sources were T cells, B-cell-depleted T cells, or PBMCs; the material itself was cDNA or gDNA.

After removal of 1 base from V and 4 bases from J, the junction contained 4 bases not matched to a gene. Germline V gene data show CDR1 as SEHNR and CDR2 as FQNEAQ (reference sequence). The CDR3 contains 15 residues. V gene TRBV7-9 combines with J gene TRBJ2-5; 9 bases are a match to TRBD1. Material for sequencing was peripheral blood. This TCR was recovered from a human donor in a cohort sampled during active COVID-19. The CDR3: CASSLGDREGETQYF. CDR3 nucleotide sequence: TGTGCCAGCAGCTTAGGGGACAGGGAGGGAGAGACCCAGTACTTC.